This T cell receptor beta chain was recovered during a study of T cells in Graves' hyperthyroidism and ophthalmopathy. Turning to the study itself: Peripheral blood samples were taken at initial diagnosis, prior to any treatment.

Study-level results: Most expanded thyroid clonotypes above 0.001 also appeared in blood.

This clonotype showed up many times. The antigen is not known. Using RNA transcripts as the source, TCR beta CDR3 regions were amplified. The HTBI primer set drove a first-round RT-PCR of the TCR CDR3. TCRdb analysed the multiplex PCR reads with MiXCR anew, one entry per CDR3 protein. Of about 500,000 distinct CDR3 sequences in the sample, roughly 18% are singletons; the top ten hold 17%. PBMCs came from more than 9.5 ml fresh peripheral blood. Germline V lookup: CDR1 SGHRS, CDR2 YFSETQ. The CDR3 spans 16 residues. Deletions cut 3 bases from V and 0 bases from J, with 12 bases between. Sample: blood. This receptor was taken from a woman aged 18-29 years with Graves' ophthalmopathy. This sequence joins TRBV5-1 and TRBJ2-2; a possible D gene is TRBD1 (6 bases). This CDR3 is CASSWWTETNTGELFF. DNA for the CDR3: TGCGCCAGCAGCTGGTGGACAGAAACGAACACCGGGGAGCTGTTTTTT.